This TCR beta chain is drawn from a study of cytomegalovirus exposure and HLA in healthy donors (dated by TCRdb to the late 2010s). Background on the whole study: An earlier analysis of several hundred of the donors reported approximately 280 Gb of sequence data and 100 million to 120 million unique TCR beta sequences obtained from about 180 million T cells. About 280 gigabases of sequencing data and 70 million to 100 million unique TCR sequences made up an early release that covered 640 HLA-typed donors. The genetic ancestry cluster associated with self-reported Caucasian donors included around 76% of the roughly 360 genotyped donors. The study was designed to test whether signatures of past pathogen exposure could be identified by cataloging public T cell receptors. The study used immunosequencing to profile the T cell repertoires of hundreds of subjects and linked those repertoires to cytomegalovirus serostatus. Along with the approximately 700-subject first cohort, a separate validation cohort of more than 90 different subjects was used. The study combined high-throughput TCR immunosequencing, statistical association of individual TCRs with disease status, and machine learning to predict cytomegalovirus infection status. To study patterns of TCR occurrence, a later analysis re-analyzed previously published TCR beta repertoires from several hundred donors and added high-resolution HLA genotyping. Rather than drawing on any new phenotypic data, the later analysis identified candidate immune exposures from TCR beta sequences and the way those sequences occurred across donors. In an earlier analysis of 587 of the donors, high-throughput TCR beta sequencing was used to judge whether each TCR beta V gene segment behaved as functional or pseudogenic. Donor age, sex, ethnicity and CMV serostatus were collected together with the repertoire data. In a later genetic analysis, genome-wide SNP genotypes for about three fifths of the 666 donors were used, and that subset was treated as a discovery cohort. Every repertoire in the discovery cohort had been generated on one and the same sequencing platform. Both class I and class II loci were covered by HLA typing, at four-digit resolution. Typing coverage differed by locus: A, B, C, DRB1 and DQB1 were typed in about 620-630 donors, DQA1 in approximately 520, DPA1 in around 580, and DPB1 in just under 490. A handful of DR-DQ haplotypes were handled as single units for association and clustering because linkage in the cohort was strong. On average, about 200,000 unique TCR beta nucleotide sequences were sequenced per donor among several hundred genotyped donors of the cohort, with 15% to 20% of those sequences being non-productive. Overall results and qualifications from the work: In a later analysis, TCR association rates were found to vary across HLA loci, with the most associated TCRs seen for DRB1 alleles and the fewest for HLA-C alleles. The sequencing pipeline was judged likely to have produced a cluster of highly shared sequence variants as a technical artifact. Linkage disequilibrium might explain the correlated functional status among segregating V segments, but an unknown experimental factor could not be ruled out. In both the original and validation cohorts, the classifier was reported to diagnose cytomegalovirus status with high specificity and sensitivity. A later genetic analysis reported fewer N-insertions in productive TCRs among donors in an Asian-associated ancestry cluster than the roughly 720-donor mean. The only immune exposure information available for the cohort was CMV serostatus. At a false discovery rate of 0.05, a later analysis linked about 17,000 TCR beta sequences to specific HLA alleles. A further reported finding was that TCR beta sequences accurately predicted the HLA-A and HLA-B alleles for most subjects in the first cohort. Approximately 16 rarely observed V segments, including chromosome 9 orphons, were excluded from the earlier analysis of just under 600 of the donors because counts were too low. Some IMGT-functional V segments, including TRBV6-2 and TRBV6-3, could not be told apart with the 87-base-pair reads, so those segments were excluded. In a later analysis, several top co-occurrence clusters were reported to appear linked to parvovirus B19, influenza, CMV and Epstein-Barr virus. Broadly in line with IMGT annotations, most TCR beta V segments showed up in productive rearrangements about 90% or about 30% of the time in an earlier analysis of several hundred of the donors. In a later analysis, HLA-associated TCR beta chains were found to be more clonally expanded and to have lower generation probabilities than equally common non-associated chains. An association between a missense DCLRE1C variant and V-gene and J-gene trimming of TCR beta chains was found in a later genetic analysis and replicated in an independent cohort. Strong co-occurrence of HLA alleles, especially DR and DQ, made assigning TCR associations to individual alleles difficult. The cohort was sequenced for TCR beta chains only, and without alpha or paired-chain data the features that could be detected were limited. The study listed 150 to 200 TCR beta chains as associated with cytomegalovirus. Across donors, most TCR sequences were observed very rarely, whereas some public TCRs were present in many individuals. In vitro tests confirmed that a few of the cytomegalovirus-associated TCR beta chains recognize cytomegalovirus antigens. Most CMV-associated TCR beta chains appeared to be HLA-restricted in a later analysis, and the HLA associations seemed to be driven largely by CMV exposure. Sequencing depth was assumed to be roughly uniform across donors in the presence/absence analyses, though that assumption may not hold. HLA typing was unavailable for some donors at each locus, so association tests used only the typed subset. The authors suggested that the approach could potentially be generalized to other disease states and immunological phenotypes.

In the germline V gene, CDR1 corresponds to ENHRY and CDR2 to SYGVKD. Taken from cysteine to phenylalanine, the CDR3 has 13 residues. Solely the CDR3 DNA is kept, with 39 bases framed from the first base. V loses 4 bases, J loses 0 bases, and the germline ends lie 6 bases apart. In total, approximately 610 healthy bone marrow donors made up the cohort. All cohort members were sampled while nominally healthy, although unrecorded immune exposures were likely present. The donor tested CMV seronegative and was one of the 352 seronegative cohort members. Every donor gave a peripheral blood sample, and the peripheral blood mononuclear cells from that sample were used for TCR beta sequencing. Genomic DNA extraction from the blood cell samples was performed with the Qiagen DNeasy Blood Extraction Kit. The library was produced with the immunoSEQ multiplex PCR assay. For the multiplex PCR, a mixture combining 60 forward primers for TCR Vbeta segments and 13 reverse primers for TCR Jbeta segments was used. The CDR3 region of rearranged TCR beta genes was amplified from genomic DNA by a multiplex PCR assay. The Illumina HiSeq System was used to sequence the amplified TCR beta libraries as 87-base-pair reads. Regarding the original processing steps: In a later analysis, tens of millions of unique TCR beta chains were counted across the roughly 700 repertoires, and about 10 million of these chains were shared by at least two donors. A nearest-neighbor algorithm error-corrected the raw reads and collapsed the reads into unique sequences, merging closely related sequences to remove PCR and sequencing errors. V, D and J gene segments were assigned by aligning CDR3 sequences to IMGT reference sequences. For a sequence to be retained, a match of at least six nucleotides was required to both a V gene segment and a J gene segment. Rearrangements were called productive when the CDR3 lacked stop codons and stayed in frame with V and J; all others were non-productive. CDR3 was defined according to IMGT convention as the region running from the second conserved V-encoded cysteine to the conserved J-encoded phenylalanine. The earlier analysis of approximately 500 of the donors excluded sequences that lacked an unambiguous match to a single V gene segment. An earlier analysis of some 610 of the donors called V segments functional above 56.7% productive rearrangements and segregating when the between-donor standard deviation exceeded 5%. To diagnose cytomegalovirus status from the catalog of TCR beta chain sequences, a statistical classification framework was built. In a later analysis, TCR nucleotide sequences were compared against IMGT/GENE-DB human TR gene sequences so that V and J genes could be assigned. In a later analysis, CDR3 sequences and most-parsimonious VDJ recombination scenarios were assigned using the TCRdist pipeline. A later analysis defined each TCR beta chain by its CDR3 amino acid sequence plus V-gene family, and excluded reads lacking a unique V-gene family. A later analysis removed nearly 600 highly shared, low-generation-probability nucleotide sequences to deal with suspected cross-contamination and a sequencing artifact. For each public chain, a later analysis derived a clonal expansion index from normalized ranks of inferred template counts within each repertoire. A later analysis computed generation probabilities with a VDJ recombination model fitted to out-of-frame rearrangements, and checked the results against IGoR. Hypergeometric tests were used in a later analysis to score TCR-TCR, TCR-HLA and TCR-CMV co-occurrence, with a repertoire-size bias correction applied to the TCR pairs. A later analysis estimated false discovery rates by permuting HLA or CMV assignments 20 times. A later analysis grouped co-occurring TCRs with DBSCAN, adding TCRdist sequence similarity when clustering within HLA-allele-positive subsets. Co-occurrence clustering excluded repertoires with fewer than 30,000 or more than 120,000 public chains, plus five with anomalous nucleotide sharing. TCRdb holds this immuneACCESS table with in-frame rearrangements only. Some clones are missing; in checked studies, unresolved V genes explain under half, and the rest has no known cause. D and trimming come from the DNA, and the V and J calls and clone size come from that table. A total of around 150,000 clones appear in this sample, 80% of them only once. 2.2% of the sample comes from the top ten.

A remark on this clone: No cognate antigen has been identified for it. Base-call qualities are not available, and no considerably larger clone is one nucleotide away.

The receptor's source is a man aged 30 to 39 in good health and CMV-seronegative. The chain uses TRBV10-3 and TRBJ1-1, with a tentative D gene TRBD1 over 5 matching bases. The specimen was PBMCs. CDR3 protein: CAISVDMNTEAFF. The sequence in DNA is TGTGCCATCAGTGTGGACATGAACACTGAAGCTTTCTTT.